Here is one T cell receptor (beta chain) with its context. Antigen specificity is unknown. The data originate from a study of T cell responses to AZD1222 COVID-19 vaccine. Study context: Second-dose intervals of approximately 4 or approximately 12 weeks were pooled.

Only in-frame clones appear in the TCRdb table, and some are missing; sequencing was by immunoSEQ multiplex PCR. The sample has roughly 100,000 clones, around 90% seen once. Broader study findings: Most donors were white British, females outnumbered males, and clonal diversity was possibly underestimated.

Germline CDR1 and CDR2: SGHTA and FQGNSA. Trimming left V 5 bases short and J 2 bases short, with 10 bases between. This CDR3 comprises 14 residues. The origin of this receptor is an adult in good health. The chain recombines TRBV7-2 with TRBJ2-1, with no clear D. Sequencing was performed on peripheral blood, taken on day 0 of AZD1222 vaccination. For the CDR3, the DNA is TGTGCCAGCAGCCCCATAGCAACCTACAATGAGCAGTTCTTC. Translated, it gives CASSPIATYNEQFF.